The following is a T cell receptor beta chain sequence with its context. Its antigen is unknown. No much larger clonotype is one base removed from it; base qualities were not supplied. V lost 1 base and J lost 2 bases, and the count of bases not matched to a germline gene is 7. CDR1 and CDR2 are drawn from the germline V gene (reference sequence): MNHEY, SMNVEV. The CDR3 runs 16 residues from the cysteine to the phenylalanine. Of all the DNA, just the CDR3 is kept, 48 bases in frame from base 1. This sample is drawn from a study of radiotherapy plus CTLA-4 blockade in lung cancer (dated by TCRdb to 2017 to 2018). Broadly, across the study: Among the enrolled patients, approximately 18% had an objective response, and 31% reached disease control. Beyond this particular receptor, the publication reports: Early dynamic changes in blood T cell clones, together with increased serum interferon-beta after radiation, were reported as the strongest predictors of response. After treatment with radiotherapy and ipilimumab, TCR clones that originated in tumors expanded in peripheral blood.

Library preparation used the immunoSEQ multiplex PCR assay. TCRdb's version of the immuneACCESS table is confined to in-frame rearrangements and falls short of the full clone set. An unresolved V gene accounts for under half of the shortfall where checked; the remainder is of unknown origin. This sample comprises roughly 63,000 clones, 72% of them detected only once. Together, the top ten hold roughly 8% of the sample. The study tested focal radiation therapy combined with CTLA-4 blockade (ipilimumab) in patients with chemo-refractory metastatic non-small-cell lung cancer. The TCR comes from a human donor with non-small cell lung cancer whose response to radiotherapy plus ipilimumab could not be evaluated. Source: peripheral blood, taken from a patient treated with radiotherapy plus ipilimumab. The chain is made from TRBV27 and TRBJ2-7, with TRBD2 identical over 8 junction bases. The DNA is TGTGCCAGCAGTTTATACGCGCTAGCGGGTACCTACGAGCAGTACTTC. The encoded protein is CASSLYALAGTYEQYF.